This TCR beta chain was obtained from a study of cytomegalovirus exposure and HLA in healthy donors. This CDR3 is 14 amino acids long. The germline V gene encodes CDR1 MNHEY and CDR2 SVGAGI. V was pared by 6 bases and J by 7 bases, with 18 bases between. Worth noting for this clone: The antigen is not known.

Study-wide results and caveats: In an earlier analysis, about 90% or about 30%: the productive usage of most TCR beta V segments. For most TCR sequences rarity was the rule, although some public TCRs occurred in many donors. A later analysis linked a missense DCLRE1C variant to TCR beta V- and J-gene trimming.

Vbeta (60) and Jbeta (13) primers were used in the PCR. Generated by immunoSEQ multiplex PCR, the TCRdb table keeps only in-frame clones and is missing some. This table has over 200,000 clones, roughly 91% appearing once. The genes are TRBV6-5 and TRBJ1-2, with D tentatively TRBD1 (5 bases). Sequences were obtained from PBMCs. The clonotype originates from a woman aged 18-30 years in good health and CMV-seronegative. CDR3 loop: CASRQDPLASGYTF. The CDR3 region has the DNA TGTGCCAGCAGACAGGATCCGTTAGCTAGTGGCTACACCTTC.